The 24 T cell receptor beta chains below come from one sample, sequenced in a study of cytomegalovirus exposure and HLA in healthy donors. In the PCR, 60 Vbeta and 13 Jbeta primers were used. Produced via immunoSEQ multiplex PCR; TCRdb's table is partial and in-frame only. The table has about 240,000 clones, around four fifths seen once. What was sequenced was PBMCs. The origin of the receptors is a boy younger than 18 in good health and CMV-seronegative.

V and J are TRBV7-2 and TRBJ2-7; 7 bases are a match to TRBD2. CDR3 length: 15 residues. Germline values: CDR1 SGHTA, CDR2 FQGNSA. V shed 2 bases and J 3 bases; nucleotides not matched to a gene: 7. CDR3 in DNA: TGTGCCAGCAGCTTATCGGGGGGATTAAGCTACGAGCAGTACTTC. It specifies CASSLSGGLSYEQYF. Using reference TRBV7-2 and TRBJ2-7 for the parts outside the CDR3, the full variable domain is GAGVSQSPSNKVTEKGKDVELRCDPISGHTALYWYRQSLGQGLEFLIYFQGNSAPDKSGLPSDRFSAERTGGSVSTLTIQRTQQEDSAVYLCASSLSGGLSYEQYFGPGTRLTVT.

CDR3 in amino acids: CASSARGSPLHF. CDR3 sequence (DNA): TGTGCCAGCAGTGCCAGGGGTTCACCCCTCCACTTT. The J gene is TRBJ1-6, the V gene TRBV27; maybe TRBD1 (6 bases). Per germline, CDR1 MNHEY and CDR2 SMNVEV (reference sequence). V was clipped by 5 bases and J by 9 bases, with 8 bases between them. This CDR3 has 12 residues.

This clone was recorded only once. CDR3 amino acids: CASSLGSSQPQHF. CDR3 bases: TGCGCCAGCAGCTTGGGATCCAGTCAGCCCCAGCATTTT. This chain joins TRBV5-1 and TRBJ1-5, with D uncertain. The V end lost 0 bases, the J end lost 6 bases, and 7 bases lay between the germline ends. Germline assignment: CDR1 SGHRS and CDR2 YFSETQ. The CDR3 consists of 13 residues.

This clone came up a few times. This chain joins TRBV5-1 and TRBJ2-5; 9 positions agree with TRBD2. CDR1 SGHRS and CDR2 YFSETQ come from the germline V gene. After removal of 2 bases from V and 2 bases from J, the junction contained 7 bases not matched to a gene. The CDR3 is 16 residues long. CDR3 nucleotides: TGCGCCAGCAGCTTCACAGCGGGAGGTCTTCAAGAGACCCAGTACTTC. It yields the protein CASSFTAGGLQETQYF.

V is TRBV6-1 and J is TRBJ1-1, with unresolved D. Trimming stripped 1 base from V and 5 bases from J, with 5 bases between. Germline V gives CDR1 MNHNS, CDR2 SASEGT. This CDR3 is 12 amino acids long. The CDR3 sequence is CASSEVYTEAFF. CDR3 nucleotide sequence: TGTGCCAGCAGTGAAGTGTATACTGAAGCTTTCTTT.

J is TRBJ2-2 and V is TRBV9; 10 bases are a match to TRBD1. Germline V gene data show CDR1 as SGDLS and CDR2 as YYNGEE. J lost 7 bases, V lost 3 bases, and 6 bases had no gene match. The CDR3 consists of 15 residues. The CDR3 loop is CASSASTGGDGELFF. The CDR3, as DNA: TGTGCCAGCAGCGCCTCGACAGGGGGCGACGGGGAGCTGTTTTTT.

The chain combines TRBV18 with TRBJ2-2; 7 bases agree with TRBD2. Looked up from germline, CDR1 is KGHSH and CDR2 is LQKENI. The CDR3 spans 17 residues. V shed 3 bases and J 2 bases; nucleotides not matched to a gene: 9. CDR3 region: CASSPSGRGTNTGELFF. The CDR3 coding sequence is TGTGCCAGCTCACCCTCAGGGCGGGGGACCAACACCGGGGAGCTGTTTTTT.

The chain uses TRBV19 and TRBJ2-1, with 7 bases aligning to TRBD1. This CDR3 spans 16 amino acids. V was pared by 1 base and J by 8 bases, with 11 bases of the junction left unmatched. Germline-derived CDR1 and CDR2 are LNHDA and SQIVND (reference sequence). The CDR3 bases are TGTGCCAGTAGTATAGGTCGACAGGGTTCGTGGGATGAGCAGTTCTTC. Amino acid sequence: CASSIGRQGSWDEQFF.

This rearrangement joins TRBV4-2 to TRBJ2-7, with 10 positions matching TRBD2. The J segment lost 2 bases and the V segment lost 0 bases, leaving 4 bases of the junction unmatched. The CDR3 totals 16 residues. Germline values: CDR1 LGHNA, CDR2 YNFKEQ. The CDR3 here is CASSQDLLAGAYEQYF. The CDR3 DNA reads TGTGCCAGCAGCCAAGACCTCCTAGCGGGGGCCTACGAGCAGTACTTC.

The genes are TRBV30 and TRBJ2-5, with 7 positions matching TRBD2. There are 15 residues in the CDR3. J lost 5 bases, V lost 0 bases, and 9 bases had no gene match. Germline V CDR1 and CDR2: GTSNPN, SVGIG (reference sequence). This CDR3 is CAWSVRRGGVETQYF. In DNA form, the CDR3 reads TGTGCCTGGAGTGTCAGACGGGGAGGGGTGGAGACCCAGTACTTC.

The count of this clone is one. The genes are TRBV4-1 and TRBJ2-1; 11 bases are shared with TRBD2. The CDR3 runs 15 residues. Trimming took 2 bases from V and 4 from J; bases not matched to a gene: 1. Germline V gives CDR1 MGHRA, CDR2 YSYEKL. For the CDR3, the DNA is TGCGCCAGCAGCCAATCTAGCGGGGGGTACAATGAGCAGTTCTTC. Amino acids: CASSQSSGGYNEQFF.

This clone has a handful of counts. The chain is built from TRBV6-9 and TRBJ1-2; 7 bases match TRBD1. The ends lost 6 bases at V and 6 bases at J; junction bases unmatched: 16. The CDR3 contains 16 residues. The germline gives CDR1 MNHGY, CDR2 SVAAGI. CDR3 protein: CASRSASVEGADGYTF. The CDR3 region has the DNA TGTGCCAGCAGGTCCGCTTCTGTAGAGGGGGCTGATGGCTACACCTTC.

The chain employs TRBV20-1 and TRBJ1-1; unclear D gene. This CDR3 is 11 amino acids long. Trimming removed 7 bases from V and 6 bases from J, with 12 bases in between. Per germline, CDR1 DFQATT and CDR2 SNEGSKA (reference sequence). The CDR3 nucleotides read TGCAGTGTTCCCACAGTCGCTGAAGCTTTCTTT. Amino acids: CSVPTVAEAFF.

This clone is a singleton in its sample. The chain has TRBV10-1 and TRBJ2-2; 9 positions agree with TRBD1. The germline CDR1 and CDR2 sequences are WNHNN and SYGVQD (reference sequence). The length of the CDR3 is 19 residues. After removal of 4 bases from V and 0 bases from J, the junction contained 12 bases not matched to a gene. CDR3 DNA: TGCGCCAGCAGTGGGGGGACAGGGAAACCCCCTGCGAACACCGGGGAGCTGTTTTTT. This translates into CASSGGTGKPPANTGELFF.

The chain links TRBV27 to TRBJ1-1; D may be TRBD1 (5 bases). V lost 4 bases and J lost 2, with 8 bases in between. The CDR3 runs to 13 residues. Germline assignment: CDR1 MNHEY and CDR2 SMNVEV (reference sequence). The CDR3 region has the DNA TGTGCCAGCAGTTCCCAGGGAAACACTGAAGCTTTCTTT. The encoded protein is CASSSQGNTEAFF.

DNA for the CDR3: TGTGCCAGCAGCCCAAATAGTAACACTGAAGCTTTCTTT. Its translation is CASSPNSNTEAFF. The genes are TRBV7-9 and TRBJ1-1; D not resolved. The V end was cut by 5 bases, the J end by 2 bases, with 9 bases between. The CDR3 sequence is 13 residues long. Germline CDR1 and CDR2: SEHNR and FQNEAQ (reference sequence).

The chain uses TRBV4-2 and TRBJ2-7; 8 nucleotides match TRBD2. Germline values: CDR1 LGHNA, CDR2 YNFKEQ. The CDR3 length is 16 residues. V lost 0 bases and J lost 5; bases outside the gene matches: 9. DNA of the CDR3: TGTGCCAGCAGCCAAGAGATGAGCGGGAGACCCCACGAGCAGTACTTC. Translating it yields CASSQEMSGRPHEQYF.

This chain uses TRBV30 with TRBJ1-6, with 7 bases identical to TRBD1. CDR1 is GTSNPN, CDR2 SVGIG, per germline (reference sequence). CDR3 length: 15 residues. The V gene end was trimmed by 1 base and the J gene end by 8 bases; junction bases not matched to a gene: 8. The DNA for the CDR3 is TGTGCCTGGAGTGAAAGGGGGCTGGGGGATTCACCCCTCCACTTT. It yields the protein CAWSERGLGDSPLHF.

The rearrangement uses TRBV6-5 and TRBJ2-5; 14 bases agree with TRBD2. This CDR3 has 14 residues. Per the germline V gene, CDR1 is MNHEY and CDR2 is SVGAGI. The V and J ends lost 5 bases and 11 bases, in that order; junction bases with no gene match: 7. The CDR3 protein is CASSDRLAGGQQYF. CDR3 sequence (DNA): TGTGCCAGCAGTGACCGACTAGCGGGGGGGCAGCAGTACTTC.

This rearrangement joins TRBV2 to TRBJ2-7; TRBD1 is a possible D gene (6 bases). Trimming pared 4 bases from V and 3 bases from J, leaving 19 bases between. Per germline, CDR1 SNHLY and CDR2 FYNNEI. The CDR3 has 16 residues. The CDR3 sequence: CASSANTGLFGYEQYF. CDR3 DNA: TGTGCCAGCAGTGCTAATACAGGGTTGTTTGGCTACGAGCAGTACTTC. The whole variable domain, remainder taken from reference TRBV2 and TRBJ2-7, is EPEVTQTPSHQVTQMGQEVILRCVPISNHLYFYWYRQILGQKVEFLVSFYNNEISEKSEIFDDQFSVERPDGSNFTLKIRSTKLEDSAMYFCASSANTGLFGYEQYFGPGTRLTVT.

The rearrangement uses TRBV13 and TRBJ2-5; 9 bases agree with TRBD2. The germline gives CDR1 PRHDT, CDR2 FYEKMQ (reference sequence). Trimming removed 5 bases from V and 4 bases from J; junction bases left unmatched: 14. The CDR3 totals 17 residues. CDR3 in amino acids: CASSPRSSGSEGETQYF. The CDR3 coding sequence is TGTGCCAGCAGCCCCCGTAGTAGCGGGAGTGAAGGAGAGACCCAGTACTTC.

The genes are TRBV11-3 and TRBJ2-7; 10 bases fit TRBD1. From germline, CDR1 is SGHNT and CDR2 YENEEA. This CDR3 is built from 15 residues. The trim removed 5 bases at V and 4 bases at J, leaving 8 bases unmatched. This CDR3 is CASSPMGQGLYEQYF. The CDR3 nucleotides are TGTGCCAGCAGCCCCATGGGACAGGGGCTATACGAGCAGTACTTC.

This clone was recorded a few times. The chain combines TRBV6-5 with TRBJ1-3, with D perhaps matching TRBD1 (6 bases). The germline gives CDR1 MNHEY, CDR2 SVGAGI. Trimming took off 6 bases at V and 1 base at J, with 10 bases between the two ends. The CDR3 is made up of 14 amino acids. For the CDR3, the DNA is TGTGCCAGCAGCTGGACAGTTTCTGGAAACACCATATATTTT. Translation: CASSWTVSGNTIYF.

This CDR3 reads CASSHDRGYGNQPQHF. DNA of the CDR3: TGTGCCAGCAGTCATGACAGGGGGTACGGCAATCAGCCCCAGCATTTT. The chain uses TRBV2 and TRBJ1-5; 9 bases line up with TRBD1. Germline V lookup: CDR1 SNHLY, CDR2 FYNNEI. This CDR3 region has 16 residues. Trimming cost V 5 bases and J 2 bases; bases outside gene matches: 7.